This record concerns one TCR beta chain sequence. Mismatch with germline at one junction end may stem from a read error. The method was immunoSEQ multiplex PCR; TCRdb's version includes in-frame clones alone and lacks a portion of them. The table shows roughly 63,000 clones, with about nine tenths occurring only once. This entry is derived from a study of OX40 agonist ivuxolimab in advanced cancers. Background on the study: A mean age of around 66 years, range roughly 20 to 80, was recorded, and more than 80% were male.

The CDR3 consists of 14 residues. Germline loops: CDR1 SGHTS, CDR2 YDEGEE. The chain has TRBV5-8 and TRBJ1-5; 8 bases fit TRBD1. Specimen: CD4+ or CD8+ T cells sorted from blood, collected in a trial of the OX40 agonist ivuxolimab. The receptor was derived from an adult with an advanced solid tumor such as melanoma, head and neck, liver or kidney cancer. The DNA of the CDR3 is TGTGTCAGCAGCGGCGGACAGGGCGCACAGCCCCAGCATTTT. Its protein product is CVSSGGQGAQPQHF.